These T cell receptor beta chains were read from a single sample in a study of CD8+CD57+ T cells in acquired aplastic anemia. One entry per CDR3 protein, called by TCRdb with MiXCR from the reads. The repertoire has 200,000 to 250,000 distinct CDR3 sequences, about 60% of them found once; the top ten carry under 60%. Material for sequencing was sorted CD4+, CD8+, or CD8+CD57+ T cells (not recorded which) from PBMCs. The receptors were sampled from a human donor with aplastic anemia. The conserved cysteine and the conserved F or W are not part of the CDR3 here.

v_call cdr3_aa
TRBV10-1 ASSVIVDTEAF
TRBV5-6 ASSLGGTIDGYT
TRBV12-3/TRBV12-4 ASRGDRDYGYT
TRBV29-1 SALDGTLTTYEQY
TRBV5-1 ASSLRKQGSYEQY
TRBV7-9 ATLRGTEAF
TRBV15 ATSRGGDLTDTQY
TRBV5-1 ASSGGGLAGRGETQY
TRBV5-1 ASSKLPQKNAYEQY
TRBV5-1 ASSLGGPRGNTIY
TRBV7-2 ASSLGASRDYGYT
TRBV5-1 ASSALAGGPYEQY
TRBV15 ATSRGLSYNSPLH
TRBV7-6 ASSLGPTGTGELF
TRBV24-1 ATSRAAYNQPQH
TRBV4-1 ASSQDPGLGSYEQY
TRBV12-3/TRBV12-4 ASSLSGSFAFEQY
TRBV10-3 AISDTRSGQPQH
TRBV19 ASSIGGAGYT
TRBV2 ASSEGREGDQPQH
TRBV20-1 SVNGDTETQY
TRBV6-2/TRBV6-3 ASSYAGSYEQY
TRBV5-1 ASSLWDRDTDTQY
TRBV24-1 ATSLAIGETQY
TRBV2 ASSEGRTGSYNEQF
TRBV20-1 SAADSIFRVDEQF
TRBV5-8 ASSSGLAF
TRBV10-3 AISLHRDRGYEQY
TRBV7-9 ASSLGISSSNYGYT
TRBV2 ASPGAVQETQY
TRBV7-2 ASITMGDNEQF
TRBV5-1 ASSQTGGHEQY
TRBV6-5 ASSYSNSEGKLF
TRBV20-1 SAFRRVMEQF
TRBV20-1 SALQGTDTQY
TRBV9 ASNPGRAGNTIY
TRBV20-1 SARDLGGYGYT
TRBV2 ASSDEEGGEYSPLH
TRBV29-1 STTSDRTSMNTEAF
TRBV20-1 SARRESTYEQY
TRBV5-1 ASSLEQGNYGYT
TRBV24-1 ATSDLGKEQF
TRBV19 ASSTSGINQPQH
TRBV29-1 SVLLGLPPQF
TRBV19 ASSWDRGTDTQY
TRBV7-2 AWRTAMNTEAF
TRBV19 ASSSGIITEAF
TRBV27 ASSLSNEQF
TRBV19 ASSSLAGGAKGSPLH
TRBV5-5 ASSSWTESYEQY
TRBV19 ASTTDYWGNTGELF
TRBV11-2 ASSLNRGETQY
TRBV20-1 SAMLRDNYGYT
TRBV25-1 ATEERDQKLF
TRBV12-5 ASGPSTDTQY
TRBV20-1 SARSLAGEGTGELF